These 18 T cell receptor beta chains originate from one sample sequenced in a study of blood T cell repertoires in COVID-19. Clones were sequenced by immunoSEQ multiplex PCR, and TCRdb holds only the in-frame ones, with some missing. The sample has over 200,000 clones; around 90% are singletons. Sequencing was performed on peripheral blood. These receptors were collected from a man aged 60 to 69 who had recovered from COVID-19.

This clone was detected only once. The chain combines TRBV21-1 with TRBJ1-5; the table calls TRBD1, which could not be checked here. TRBV21-1 is assigned pseudogene status. The CDR3 totals 15 residues. This CDR3 is CASSGGYRGYQPQHF. In DNA form, the CDR3 reads TGTGCCAGCAGCGGGGGATACAGGGGTTATCAGCCCCAGCATTTT.

The J gene is TRBJ2-1, the V gene TRBV5-1; the D gene is possibly TRBD2 (6 bases). CDR1 is SGHRS and CDR2 is YFSETQ in the germline V gene. V dropped 3 bases and J dropped 2 bases, with 9 bases sitting between them. The CDR3 has 14 residues. CDR3 DNA: TGCGCCAGCAGCTGGGACTCCCCCTACAATGAGCAGTTCTTC. Amino acid sequence: CASSWDSPYNEQFF. The whole variable domain, filled in from reference TRBV5-1 and TRBJ2-1, reads KAGVTQTPRYLIKTRGQQVTLSCSPISGHRSVSWYQQTPGQGLQFLFEYFSETQRNKGNFPGRFSGRQFSNSRSEMNVSTLELGDSALYLCASSWDSPYNEQFFGPGTRLTVL.

The chain recombines TRBV3-1 (or the pseudogene TRBV3-2) with TRBJ2-1; 7 nucleotides agree with TRBD1. The germline gives CDR1 LGHDT, CDR2 YNNKEL (reference sequence). Germline trimming cut 5 bases from V and 1 base from J; bases unmatched to any gene: 5. This CDR3 contains 15 residues. In DNA form, the CDR3 reads TGTGCCAGCAGCTCCGTGACAGGGTCCTACAATGAGCAGTTCTTC. It encodes CASSSVTGSYNEQFF.

This clone has a count of ten or more. The chain uses TRBV3-1 (or the pseudogene TRBV3-2) and TRBJ2-6, with D tentatively TRBD1 (6 bases). The CDR3 runs to 18 residues. The germline V gene encodes CDR1 LGHDT and CDR2 YNNKEL (reference sequence). Trimming pared 5 bases from V and 0 bases from J, leaving 17 bases between. CDR3 loop: CASSLPTGTPSGANVLTF. Written as DNA, the CDR3 is TGTGCCAGCAGCTTACCGACAGGTACGCCCTCTGGGGCCAACGTCCTGACTTTC.

This chain joins TRBV4-1 and TRBJ1-3; D is uncertain. The V gene's germline CDR1 is MGHRA and CDR2 YSYEKL. Trimming stripped 3 bases from V and 0 bases from J, with 9 bases between. The CDR3 spans 15 residues. The CDR3 nucleotides read TGCGCCAGCAGCCACCCCAGCGCCTCTGGAAACACCATATATTTT. Protein: CASSHPSASGNTIYF.

This clone was observed once. V and J are TRBV25-1 and TRBJ1-3; a weak D match, TRBD1 (5 bases). This CDR3 comprises 14 residues. The germline V gene encodes CDR1 MGHDK and CDR2 SYGVNS. Trimming removed 5 bases from V and 4 bases from J, with 12 bases in between. The CDR3 is CASSFGGKGNTIYF. CDR3 nucleotides: TGTGCCAGCAGTTTCGGGGGGAAAGGAAACACCATATATTTT.

The chain couples TRBV5-4 to TRBJ1-4; no clear D gene. Germline CDR1 and CDR2: SGHNT and YYREEE (reference sequence). The CDR3 totals 15 residues. The V gene lost 0 bases and the J gene lost 5 bases, with 11 bases spanning the gap. The CDR3 here is CASSLGARANEKLFF. The CDR3 coding sequence is TGTGCCAGCAGCTTGGGGGCCAGAGCAAATGAAAAACTGTTTTTT.

The V call is TRBV9, the J call TRBJ2-3; 7 bases line up with TRBD2. The CDR3 extends over 15 amino acids. With 0 bases clipped from V and 5 bases from J, the junction kept 6 bases outside the gene matches. In germline, CDR1 is SGDLS, CDR2 YYNGEE. The CDR3, as DNA: TGTGCCAGCAGCGTAGCGGCGGGAGAGCTAGATACGCAGTATTTT. This sequence encodes CASSVAAGELDTQYF.

The rearrangement links TRBV7-6 to TRBJ1-5; maybe TRBD1 (6 bases). Germline CDR1 and CDR2: SGHVS and FNYEAQ. The CDR3 is 14 residues long. Trimming removed 5 bases at V and 0 bases at J, with 8 bases between. CDR3 loop: CASSRTDSNQPQHF. The CDR3 coding sequence is TGTGCCAGCAGCCGGACAGATAGCAATCAGCCCCAGCATTTT.

This clone was counted a single time. The rearrangement joins TRBV4-2 to TRBJ2-2; perhaps TRBD2 as D (5 bases). This CDR3 is built from 16 residues. V was cut by 0 bases and J by 0 bases, with 8 bases left in between. CDR1 LGHNA and CDR2 YNFKEQ come from the germline V gene. The CDR3 loop is CASSQEAGPNTGELFF. The CDR3 coding sequence is TGTGCCAGCAGCCAAGAGGCGGGCCCGAACACCGGGGAGCTGTTTTTT.

The genes are TRBV3-1 (or the pseudogene TRBV3-2) and TRBJ2-1, with 7 bases fitting TRBD1. In germline, CDR1 is LGHDT, CDR2 YNNKEL (reference sequence). The CDR3 covers 16 residues. V shed 5 bases and J 9 bases; nucleotides not matched to a gene: 16. The CDR3 protein is CASSSFDRVDVIEQFF. CDR3 sequence (DNA): TGTGCCAGCAGCTCTTTTGACAGGGTTGATGTTATTGAGCAGTTCTTC.

The rearrangement uses TRBV3-1 (or the pseudogene TRBV3-2) and TRBJ2-1; D might be TRBD2 (6 bases). Germline lookup yields CDR1 LGHDT and CDR2 YNNKEL (reference sequence). This CDR3 is built from 13 residues. The ends were cut back, 0 bases at V and 12 bases at J, with 12 bases in the middle. The CDR3 region has the DNA TGTGCCAGCAGCCAAGATTCGACGCGGGGGCAGTTCTTC. Protein sequence: CASSQDSTRGQFF.

This rearrangement joins TRBV7-9 to TRBJ2-1, with TRBD1 as a possible D gene (5 bases). The CDR3 consists of 15 residues. V dropped 2 bases and J dropped 8 bases, with 16 bases sitting between them. CDR1 SEHNR and CDR2 FQNEAQ come from the germline V gene (reference sequence). The DNA of the CDR3 is TGTGCCAGCAGCTTAAGCCAGGGATCTTACGATGAGCAGTTCTTC. Its translation: CASSLSQGSYDEQFF.

V is TRBV6-5 and J is TRBJ2-2; D gene uncertain. The germline V gene has CDR1 MNHEY and CDR2 SVGAGI. V was clipped by 6 bases and J by 2 bases, with 13 bases between them. The CDR3 is 15 amino acids. The CDR3 region has the DNA TGTGCCAGCAGCAGACACGGTTTCAACACCGGGGAGCTGTTTTTT. Its protein product is CASSRHGFNTGELFF.

The V call is TRBV11-2, the J call TRBJ1-2; D perhaps matches TRBD1 (6 bases). This CDR3 contains 14 residues. The ends were cut back, 2 bases at V and 8 bases at J, with 15 bases in the middle. Germline V lookup: CDR1 SGHAT, CDR2 FQNNGV. The CDR3 here is CASSLLSGGQGYTF. The CDR3 nucleotides are TGTGCCAGCAGCTTATTGTCGGGGGGCCAAGGCTACACCTTC.

The V call is TRBV5-1, the J call TRBJ1-1; a weak D match, TRBD1 (6 bases). Germline CDR1 is SGHRS and CDR2 is YFSETQ. The CDR3 runs to 16 residues. V lost 5 bases and J lost 0, with 17 bases in between. The CDR3 DNA is TGCGCCAGCAGTACAGGGTCAATTAATATGAACACTGAAGCTTTCTTT. Translated, it gives CASSTGSINMNTEAFF.

The V gene is TRBV27, the J gene TRBJ2-2; maybe TRBD1 (5 bases). With 2 bases removed from V and 6 bases from J, the gap between germline ends came to 10 bases. Germline assignment: CDR1 MNHEY and CDR2 SMNVEV (reference sequence). The CDR3 has 14 amino acids. The CDR3 sequence is CASSLIKGAGELFF. Written as DNA, the CDR3 is TGTGCCAGCAGTTTAATTAAAGGGGCCGGGGAGCTGTTTTTT.

V gene TRBV5-1 combines with J gene TRBJ2-2, with D perhaps TRBD1 (5 bases). This CDR3 spans 18 amino acids. CDR1 is SGHRS and CDR2 is YFSETQ in the germline V gene. V lost 0 bases, J lost 5 bases, and 20 bases lay in between. The chain's CDR3 is CASSLDGQGNLGTGELFF. The CDR3 bases are TGCGCCAGCAGCTTGGACGGCCAGGGAAATTTAGGAACCGGGGAGCTGTTTTTT.